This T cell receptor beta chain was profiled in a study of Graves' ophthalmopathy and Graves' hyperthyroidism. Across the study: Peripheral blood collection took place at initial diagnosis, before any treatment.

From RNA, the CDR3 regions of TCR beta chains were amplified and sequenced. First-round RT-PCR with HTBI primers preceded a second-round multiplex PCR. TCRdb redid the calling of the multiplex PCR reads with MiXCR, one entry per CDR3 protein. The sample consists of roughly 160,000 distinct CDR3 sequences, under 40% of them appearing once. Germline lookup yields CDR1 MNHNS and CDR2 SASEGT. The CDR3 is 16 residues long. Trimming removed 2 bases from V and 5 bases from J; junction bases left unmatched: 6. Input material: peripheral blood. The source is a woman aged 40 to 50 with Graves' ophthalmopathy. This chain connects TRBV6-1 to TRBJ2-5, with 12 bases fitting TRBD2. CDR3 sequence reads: CASSELAGGNWETQYF. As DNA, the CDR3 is TGTGCCAGCAGTGAACTAGCGGGAGGGAACTGGGAGACCCAGTACTTC.